This TCR beta chain was recorded in a study of T cells after yellow fever vaccination. Findings and caveats of the study: Detected again after the booster were most primary-vaccination clones, at nearly 97% CD4 and about 90% CD8.

One entry per CDR3 protein, called by TCRdb with MiXCR from the 5' RACE reads. The sample includes 300,000 to 400,000 distinct CDR3 sequences, about 12% of them seen just once. As concerns this clonotype: Its antigen is undetermined.

CDR1 and CDR2 (germline): SGDLS, YYNGEE. V gave up 0 bases and J gave up 7 bases; unmatched junction bases: 7. The CDR3 extends over 15 amino acids. Sequenced here: CD4+ T cells sorted from PBMCs, sampled 15 days after the yellow fever booster vaccination. The genes are TRBV9 and TRBJ2-1; 7 bases line up with TRBD2. This sequence originates from a man between 18 and 35 years old who received the YFV17D yellow fever vaccine. The CDR3 is CASSVGASGGNEQFF. The DNA for the CDR3 is TGTGCCAGCAGCGTAGGCGCCTCCGGGGGGAATGAGCAGTTCTTC.